This is a list of T cell receptor beta chains from one sample in a study of cytomegalovirus exposure and HLA in healthy donors. Clones were sequenced by immunoSEQ multiplex PCR, and TCRdb holds only the in-frame ones, with some missing. The table records 130,000 to 150,000 clones, 75% to 90% of them present only once. The sample consisted of PBMCs. The receptor source for this set is a man in his forties in good health and CMV-seronegative. The CDR3 runs from the conserved cysteine through the conserved F or W. D genes are given only for firm matches. Rows may omit the clone size; those that give it use once, few, many or a size class.

>TRBJ1-1|TRBV11-3|NA|NA
CASSPPNGNTEAFF
TGTGCCAGCAGCCCACCCAACGGGAACACTGAAGCTTTCTTT
>TRBJ1-2|TRBV7-9|TRBD1|NA
CASSRDRGAGTF
TGTGCCAGCAGTCGCGACAGGGGTGCGGGCACCTTC
>TRBJ2-7|TRBV4-1|TRBD1|NA
CASSQAGTGWGEQYF
TGCGCCAGCAGCCAGGCCGGGACAGGGTGGGGCGAGCAGTACTTC
>TRBJ1-2|TRBV5-1|NA|NA
CASSGGGGYTF
TGCGCCAGCAGCGGGGGCGGCGGCTACACCTTC
>TRBJ1-5|TRBV6-5|TRBD1|NA
CATDATGESQPQHF
TGTGCCACCGACGCGACAGGGGAAAGCCAGCCCCAGCATTTT
>TRBJ2-1|TRBV7-9|NA|NA
CASSFNAGSNEQFF
TGTGCCAGCAGCTTTAATGCGGGGTCAAATGAGCAGTTCTTC
>TRBJ2-3|TRBV19|TRBD2|NA
CASSIGSSGGAATQYF
TGTGCCAGTAGTATAGGGTCTAGCGGGGGGGCCGCTACGCAGTATTTT
>TRBJ2-7|TRBV29-1|TRBD2|NA
CSVEGLAAYEQYF
TGCAGCGTTGAAGGGCTAGCGGCCTACGAGCAGTACTTC
>TRBJ1-4|TRBV7-2|TRBD1|NA
CASSPGTGWGRGDEKLFF
TGTGCCAGCAGCCCAGGGACAGGGTGGGGCCGTGGGGATGAAAAACTGTTTTTT
>TRBJ2-5|TRBV7-2|NA|NA
CASSTGPSGGETQYF
TGTGCCAGCAGCACGGGACCCTCCGGGGGAGAGACCCAGTACTTC
>TRBJ1-1|TRBV4-1|NA|few
CASSQGWGGTEAFF
TGCGCCAGCAGCCAAGGCTGGGGAGGCACTGAAGCTTTCTTT
>TRBJ1-1|TRBV20-1|NA|NA
CSARRGNEAFF
TGCAGTGCTAGACGCGGGAATGAAGCTTTCTTT
>TRBJ2-1|TRBV10-1|TRBD2|NA
CASSESSVAGEERFF
TGCGCCAGCAGTGAGTCGTCGGTAGCGGGGGAAGAGCGATTCTTC
>TRBJ1-4|TRBV5-6|NA|NA
CASSARQVPNEKLFF
TGTGCCAGCAGCGCCCGACAGGTCCCTAATGAAAAACTGTTTTTT
>TRBJ1-6|TRBV9|NA|NA
CASSARGSPSYNSPLHF
TGTGCCAGCAGCGCTAGGGGCAGCCCCTCCTATAATTCACCCCTCCACTTT
>TRBJ1-5|TRBV18|TRBD1|NA
CASSPLDRSNQPQHF
TGTGCCAGCTCACCACTGGACAGGAGCAATCAGCCCCAGCATTTT
>TRBJ2-3|TRBV5-1|TRBD2|NA
CASSWTSGGQGDTQYF
TGCGCCAGCAGCTGGACTAGCGGGGGGCAAGGAGATACGCAGTATTTT
>TRBJ1-1|TRBV2|TRBD1|few
CASSLGQGGITEAFF
TGTGCCAGCAGCCTCGGACAGGGTGGTATCACTGAAGCTTTCTTT
>TRBJ2-3|TRBV5-1|TRBD2|NA
CASSLFGGGTDTQYF
TGCGCCAGCAGCTTATTCGGGGGGGGCACAGATACGCAGTATTTT
>TRBJ2-1|TRBV30|TRBD2|NA
CAWSGPNLGTSGVDEQFF
TGTGCCTGGAGTGGCCCGAACTTAGGGACTAGCGGGGTGGATGAGCAGTTCTTC
>TRBJ1-6|TRBV27|NA|NA
CASRRYGGNSPLHF
TGTGCCAGCAGAAGATATGGGGGCAATTCACCCCTCCACTTT
>TRBJ2-7|TRBV9|TRBD1|NA
CASSDDRGGEQYF
TGTGCCAGCAGCGACGACAGGGGGGGCGAGCAGTACTTC
>TRBJ1-1|TRBV29-1|TRBD1|NA
CNVEGAQVAFF
TGCAACGTTGAGGGGGCACAGGTAGCTTTCTTT
>TRBJ1-4|TRBV27|NA|NA
CASSFREPNEKLFF
TGTGCCAGCAGTTTCCGAGAACCTAATGAAAAACTGTTTTTT
>TRBJ1-2|TRBV7-8|TRBD1|NA
CASASGQAQFQSPGYTF
TGTGCCAGCGCTTCGGGACAGGCCCAATTCCAATCACCTGGCTACACCTTC
>TRBJ2-2|TRBV2|TRBD1|NA
CASSLNRDRNDAGELFF
TGTGCCAGCAGCTTAAACCGGGACAGGAATGACGCCGGGGAGCTGTTTTTT
>TRBJ2-7|TRBV29-1|TRBD1|NA
CSAGGQDYEQYF
TGCAGCGCCGGGGGACAGGACTACGAGCAGTACTTC
>TRBJ2-6|TRBV19|TRBD1|NA
CASTWDRLSGANVLTF
TGTGCCAGTACCTGGGACAGGCTCTCTGGGGCCAACGTCCTGACTTTC
>TRBJ2-3|TRBV9|NA|NA
CASNTGVFGGGGTDTQYF
TGTGCCAGCAATACAGGGGTATTCGGGGGCGGGGGCACAGATACGCAGTATTTT
>TRBJ1-1|TRBV7-3|TRBD1|NA
CASSSKGQGSTEAFF
TGTGCCAGCAGCTCAAAAGGACAGGGGAGCACTGAAGCTTTCTTT
>TRBJ2-1|TRBV19|TRBD2|NA
CASSIVGGWNEQFF
TGTGCCAGTAGTATAGTGGGGGGGTGGAATGAGCAGTTCTTC
>TRBJ2-3|TRBV29-1|NA|NA
CSARGGKTDTQYF
TGCAGCGCGAGGGGGGGCAAAACAGATACGCAGTATTTT
>TRBJ1-1|TRBV11-3|NA|once
CASSLDGTGQAFF
TGTGCCAGCAGCTTAGATGGCACAGGGCAGGCTTTCTTT
>TRBJ2-7|TRBV6-5|TRBD1|NA
CASRTAGGAFEQYF
TGTGCCAGCAGGACGGCAGGGGGCGCGTTCGAGCAGTACTTC
>TRBJ2-3|TRBV6-9|TRBD1|NA
CASSPGQNTDTQYF
TGTGCCAGCAGTCCGGGACAGAACACAGATACGCAGTATTTT
>TRBJ1-6|TRBV5-1|NA|NA
CASSRTANSPLHF
TGCGCCAGCAGCCGGACAGCTAATTCACCCCTCCACTTT
>TRBJ2-7|TRBV19|NA|NA
CATSRGIAYEQYF
TGTGCCACCTCCAGAGGGATTGCCTACGAGCAGTACTTC
>TRBJ2-3|TRBV19|TRBD1|NA
CASSIPPGQVSDTQYF
TGTGCCAGTAGTATCCCTCCGGGACAGGTTTCTGATACGCAGTATTTT
>TRBJ2-5|TRBV5-8|NA|NA
CASSHPPQETQYF
TGTGCCAGCAGCCATCCCCCCCAAGAGACCCAGTACTTC
>TRBJ1-2|TRBV7-9|TRBD1|NA
CASSSSGQGISGYTF
TGTGCCAGCAGCTCATCAGGACAGGGAATAAGTGGCTACACCTTC